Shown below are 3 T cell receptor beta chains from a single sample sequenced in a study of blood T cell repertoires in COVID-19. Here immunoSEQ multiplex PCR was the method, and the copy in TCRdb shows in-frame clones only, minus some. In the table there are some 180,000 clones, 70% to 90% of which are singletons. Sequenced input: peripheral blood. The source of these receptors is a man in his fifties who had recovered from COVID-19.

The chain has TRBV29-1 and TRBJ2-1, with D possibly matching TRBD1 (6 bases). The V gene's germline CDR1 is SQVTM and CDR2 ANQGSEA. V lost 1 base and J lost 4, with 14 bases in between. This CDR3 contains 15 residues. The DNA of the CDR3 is TGCAGCGTTGAAGTACAGGGTCGAGGTTACAATGAGCAGTTCTTC. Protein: CSVEVQGRGYNEQFF.

The CDR3 nucleotides read TGCGCCAGCAGCCAAGGGGCGGGGGGCGCCTACAATGAGCAGTTCTTC. Translated, it gives CASSQGAGGAYNEQFF. V gene TRBV4-3 combines with J gene TRBJ2-1; 8 nucleotides line up with TRBD2. There are 16 residues in the CDR3. Germline CDR1 is LGHNA and CDR2 is YSLEER. V was pared by 1 base and J by 2 bases, with 4 bases of the junction left unmatched.

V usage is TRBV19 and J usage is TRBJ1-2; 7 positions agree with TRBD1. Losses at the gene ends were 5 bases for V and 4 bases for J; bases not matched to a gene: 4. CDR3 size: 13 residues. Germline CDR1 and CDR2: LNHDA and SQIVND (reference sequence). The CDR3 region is CASSRQGIYGYTF. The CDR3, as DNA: TGTGCCAGTAGTCGACAGGGAATCTATGGCTACACCTTC.